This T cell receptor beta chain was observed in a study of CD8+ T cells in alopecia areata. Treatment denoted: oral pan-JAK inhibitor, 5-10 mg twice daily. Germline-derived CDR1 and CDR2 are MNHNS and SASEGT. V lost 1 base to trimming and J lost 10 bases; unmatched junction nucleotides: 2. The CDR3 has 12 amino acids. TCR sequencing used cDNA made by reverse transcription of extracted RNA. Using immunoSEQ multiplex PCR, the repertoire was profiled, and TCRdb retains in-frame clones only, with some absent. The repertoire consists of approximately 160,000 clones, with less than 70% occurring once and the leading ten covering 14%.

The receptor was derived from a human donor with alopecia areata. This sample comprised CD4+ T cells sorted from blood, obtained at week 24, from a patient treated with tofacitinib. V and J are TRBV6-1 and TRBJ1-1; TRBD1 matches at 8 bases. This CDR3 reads CASSEGQGAAFF. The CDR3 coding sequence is TGTGCCAGCAGTGAAGGGCAGGGGGCAGCTTTCTTT.